Listed below are T cell receptor beta chains from one sample, sequenced in a study of radiation and T cells in renal cell carcinoma. Generated by immunoSEQ multiplex PCR, the TCRdb table keeps only in-frame clones and is missing some. The table records some 150,000 clones, about nine tenths of them present only once. The input for sequencing was blood, taken from a patient whose treatment included radiotherapy and nephrectomy. These receptors originate from a woman in her forties or fifties with renal cell carcinoma. Each CDR3 is given with its conserved first and last residue. D genes are given only for firm matches. Part of the rows lack a size; the others show once, few, many or a class for expanded clones.

v_call,d_call,j_call,clone_size,cdr3_nt,cdr3_aa
TRBV4-1,.,TRBJ1-1,.,TGCGCCAGCACCCCCGGGGGGCGGACTGAAGCTTTCTTT,CASTPGGRTEAFF
TRBV18,TRBD1,TRBJ1-2,.,TGTGCCAGCTTATTAGTTCAGACAGGGGGCCATGGCTACACCTTC,CASLLVQTGGHGYTF
TRBV18,.,TRBJ2-1,.,TGTGCCAGCTCTTCGTCTTGGGGAGGACTTGGGAATGAGCAGTTCTTC,CASSSSWGGLGNEQFF
TRBV7-9,.,TRBJ2-2,.,TGTGCCAGCAGCTTAGGGGGAGGCACCGGGGAGCTGTTTTTT,CASSLGGGTGELFF
TRBV5-1,.,TRBJ1-5,.,TGCGCCAGCAGCTTGGAAGGAACCCAGCCCCAGCATTTT,CASSLEGTQPQHF
TRBV5-1,.,TRBJ2-7,.,TGCGCCAGCAGCTTGTTGGGCGGCTATTCCTACGAGCAGTACTTC,CASSLLGGYSYEQYF
TRBV6-6,.,TRBJ2-7,once,TGTGCCAGCGGCGTTTACGAGCAGTACTTC,CASGVYEQYF
TRBV7-3,TRBD1,TRBJ1-6,.,TGTGCCAGCAGCCAGCAGGGACAGCGATCACCCCTCCACTTT,CASSQQGQRSPLHF
TRBV5-1,TRBD2,TRBJ2-1,.,TGCGCCAGCAGCAGGGGACTAGCGGGCGTCAATGAGCAGTTCTTC,CASSRGLAGVNEQFF
TRBV18,.,TRBJ1-2,.,TGTGCCAGCTCACCACCTGGGAGACCTAACTATGGCTACACCTTC,CASSPPGRPNYGYTF
TRBV5-5,TRBD1,TRBJ1-4,.,TGTGCCAGCAGCTTAAGGACAGGGAGTAATGAAAAACTGTTTTTT,CASSLRTGSNEKLFF